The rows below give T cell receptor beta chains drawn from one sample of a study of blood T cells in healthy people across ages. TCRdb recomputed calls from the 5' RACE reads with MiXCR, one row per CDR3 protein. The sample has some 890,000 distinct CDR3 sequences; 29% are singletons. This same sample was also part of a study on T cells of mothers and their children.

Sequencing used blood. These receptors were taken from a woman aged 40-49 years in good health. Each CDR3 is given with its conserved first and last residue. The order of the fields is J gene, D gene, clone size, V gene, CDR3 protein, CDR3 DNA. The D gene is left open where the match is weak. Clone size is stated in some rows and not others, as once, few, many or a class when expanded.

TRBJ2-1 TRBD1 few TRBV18 CASSPVTPRRQGNEQFF TGTGCCAGCTCACCCGTAACACCTAGACGACAGGGGAATGAGCAGTTCTTC
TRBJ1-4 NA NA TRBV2 CASSAQVTGEKLFF TGTGCCAGCAGCGCACAGGTGACTGGCGAAAAACTGTTTTTT
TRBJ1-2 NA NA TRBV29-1 CSVSTGSNYGYTF TGCAGCGTGTCGACAGGATCTAACTATGGCTACACCTTC
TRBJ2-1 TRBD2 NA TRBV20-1 CSAKAGGNEQFF TGCAGTGCTAAGGCGGGAGGGAATGAGCAGTTCTTC
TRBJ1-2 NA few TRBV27 CASSPGSFYGYTF TGTGCCAGCAGCCCCGGGTCCTTCTATGGCTACACCTTC
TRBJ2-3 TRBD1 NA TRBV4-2 CASARDRATDTQYF TGTGCCAGCGCCCGGGACAGGGCCACAGATACGCAGTATTTT
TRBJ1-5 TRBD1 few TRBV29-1 CSVEEPGQGNQPQHF TGCAGCGTTGAGGAGCCGGGACAGGGGAATCAGCCCCAGCATTTT
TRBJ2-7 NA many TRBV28 CASSFEERTDRFSYEQYF TGTGCCAGCAGTTTTGAGGAGAGGACAGACAGGTTCTCCTACGAGCAGTACTTC
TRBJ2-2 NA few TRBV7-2 CASNQGGTGELFF TGTGCCAGCAATCAGGGTGGGACCGGGGAGCTGTTTTTT
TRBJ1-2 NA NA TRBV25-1 CASSEYQGTPYGYTF TGTGCCAGCAGTGAATACCAGGGGACCCCTTATGGCTACACCTTC
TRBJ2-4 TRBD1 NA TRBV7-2 CASSLDREKNIQYF TGTGCCAGCAGCCTAGACAGGGAAAAAAACATTCAGTACTTC
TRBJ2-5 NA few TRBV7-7 CASSFKPGSRETQYF TGTGCTAGCAGCTTCAAGCCGGGGTCTCGCGAGACCCAGTACTTC
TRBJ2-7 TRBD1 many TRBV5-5 CASSLTGGIEQYF TGTGCCAGCAGCTTGACAGGGGGCATCGAGCAGTACTTC
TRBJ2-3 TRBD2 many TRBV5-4 CASSWWTSGGARDTQYF TGTGCCAGCAGCTGGTGGACTAGCGGGGGAGCTCGGGATACGCAGTATTTT
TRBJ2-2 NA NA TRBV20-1 CSAELASTRTGELFF TGCAGTGCTGAACTCGCCTCCACAAGGACCGGGGAGCTGTTTTTT
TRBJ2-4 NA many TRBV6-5 CASSSPTKNIQYF TGTGCCAGCAGTTCCCCGACCAAAAACATTCAGTACTTC
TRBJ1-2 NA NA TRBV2 CANSEAVAGKGYTF TGTGCCAACAGTGAAGCGGTGGCAGGGAAAGGCTACACCTTC
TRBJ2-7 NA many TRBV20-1 CSASTPTGTYEQYF TGCAGTGCTTCTACTCCGACAGGAACCTACGAGCAGTACTTC
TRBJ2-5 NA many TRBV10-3 CAISRGFETQYF TGTGCCATCAGTCGGGGCTTCGAGACCCAGTACTTC
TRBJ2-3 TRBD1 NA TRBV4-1 CASSQEGRDRGPDTQYF TGCGCCAGCAGCCAAGAGGGGCGAGACAGGGGACCCGATACGCAGTATTTT
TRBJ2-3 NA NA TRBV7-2 CASSLDRGASDTQYF TGTGCCAGCAGCTTAGACCGGGGGGCCAGCGATACGCAGTATTTT
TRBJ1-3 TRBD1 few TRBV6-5 CASSLSTGGSGNTIYF TGTGCCAGCAGTTTATCGACAGGGGGGTCTGGAAACACCATATATTTT
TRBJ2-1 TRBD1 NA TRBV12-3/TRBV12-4 CASSPDRGLLNEQFF TGTGCCAGCAGTCCGGACAGGGGTCTTCTCAATGAGCAGTTCTTC
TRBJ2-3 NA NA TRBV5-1 CASSVKPPLDTQYF TGCGCCAGCAGCGTGAAGCCCCCCTTAGATACGCAGTATTTT
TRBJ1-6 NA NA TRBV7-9 CASSLAINSPLHF TGTGCCAGCAGCTTAGCTATCAATTCACCTCTCCACTTT
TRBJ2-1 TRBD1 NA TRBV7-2 CASSSRQGRTNEQFF TGTGCCAGCAGCTCCCGACAGGGAAGAACCAATGAGCAGTTCTTC
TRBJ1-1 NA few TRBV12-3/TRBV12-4 CASSLFGGRDTEAFF TGTGCCAGCAGTTTGTTTGGGGGGCGAGACACTGAAGCTTTCTTT
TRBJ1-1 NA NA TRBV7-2 CASSLSVRRTSGRQNTEAFF TGTGCCAGCAGCTTATCAGTTAGAAGGACATCCGGTAGACAGAACACTGAAGCTTTCTTT
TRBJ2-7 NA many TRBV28 CASSPVGRAYEQYF TGTGCCAGCAGTCCCGTAGGACGGGCCTACGAGCAGTACTTC
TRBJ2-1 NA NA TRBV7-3 CDSSSDRGQWNEQFF TGTGACAGCAGCTCCGACCGCGGACAGTGGAATGAGCAGTTCTTC
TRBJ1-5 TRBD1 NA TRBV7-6 CASSKRTGGNQPQHF TGTGCCAGCAGCAAACGGACAGGGGGCAATCAGCCCCAGCATTTT
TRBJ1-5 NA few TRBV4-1 CASSQDARLVGQPQHF TGCGCCAGCAGCCAAGATGCCAGGCTTGTCGGTCAGCCCCAGCATTTT
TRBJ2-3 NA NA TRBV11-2 CASRHTSGHLSTDTQYF TGTGCCAGCAGGCATACGTCGGGACACCTTAGCACAGATACGCAGTATTTT
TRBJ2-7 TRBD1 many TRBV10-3 CAISERTGGDEQYF TGTGCCATCAGTGAGAGGACAGGGGGAGACGAGCAGTACTTC
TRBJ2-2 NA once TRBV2 CASNGPGTSGELFF TGTGCCAGCAACGGGCCTGGGACATCCGGGGAGCTGTTTTTT
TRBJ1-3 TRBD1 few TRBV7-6 CASSPTGTGDTIYF TGTGCCAGCAGCCCTACCGGGACAGGGGACACCATATATTTT
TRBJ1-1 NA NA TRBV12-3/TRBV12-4 CASSPGHRSEAFF TGTGCCAGCAGCCCGGGACACAGGAGTGAAGCTTTCTTT
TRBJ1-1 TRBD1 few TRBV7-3 CASSLRGQGAMNTEAFF TGTGCCAGCAGCCTCCGGGGGCAGGGGGCTATGAACACTGAAGCTTTCTTT
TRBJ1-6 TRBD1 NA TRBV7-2 CAGSSQGQGRNSPLHF TGTGCCGGCAGCTCCCAGGGACAGGGGCGGAATTCACCCCTCCACTTT
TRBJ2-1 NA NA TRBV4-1 CTSSQETGTSYNEQFF TGCACCAGCAGCCAAGAAACGGGGACCTCCTACAATGAGCAGTTCTTC
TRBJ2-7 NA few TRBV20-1 CSARATAGEQYF TGCAGTGCTAGAGCAACGGCGGGGGAGCAGTACTTC
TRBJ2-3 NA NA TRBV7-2 CASSLAAMPDGTRYF TGTGCCAGCAGCTTAGCAGCCATGCCAGACGGTACGCGGTATTTT
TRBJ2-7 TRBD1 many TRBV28 CASTETGTGSYEQYF TGTGCCAGCACCGAGACCGGGACAGGGTCCTACGAGCAGTACTTC
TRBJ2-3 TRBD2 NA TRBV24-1 CATSDLTRGSGGMADTQYF TGTGCCACCAGTGATTTGACTCGGGGTAGCGGGGGAATGGCAGATACGCAGTATTTT
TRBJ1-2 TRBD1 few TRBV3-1 CASSQGGQGYGYTF TGTGCCAGCAGCCAAGGGGGACAGGGATATGGCTACACCTTC